The clone carrying this TCR beta chain was observed at least ten times. A second PCR, run for roughly 6 to 11 cycles, used a sample-barcoded 5' primer plus a J-beta primer mix. TCRdb called the 5' RACE reads again in MiXCR, with one record for every CDR3 protein. The sample shows some 640,000 distinct CDR3 sequences, about 30% of them seen only once. This entry comes from a study of blood T cells in healthy people across ages. In the study overall: For every two T cells, template switching captured about one barcoded beta molecule.

Germline CDR1 is KGHSH and CDR2 is LQKENI. V trimming: 0 bases; J trimming: 0 bases; junction bases outside the gene matches: 6. The length of the CDR3 is 17 residues. V and J are TRBV18 and TRBJ1-1, with 8 positions matching TRBD1. The sequencing input was blood. The receptor comes from a woman of 80 years or more in good health. CDR3 sequence reads: CASSPPMTGVMNTEAFF. CDR3 nucleotides: TGTGCCAGCTCACCACCCATGACAGGGGTCATGAACACTGAAGCTTTCTTT.